The 28 T cell receptor beta chains below were found in one sample sequenced in a study of molecular identifiers for immune sequencing clone quantification. In TCRdb, the PCR reads were re-called with MiXCR into one record per CDR3 protein. The data hold hundreds of thousands of distinct CDR3 sequences, with 25% observed a single time. The specimen sequenced was naive CD8+ T cells from blood, with Jurkat cell RNA spiked in. This sample's subset: FACS-sorted CD8+CD4-CCR7+CD45RA+ naive T cells. Source of these receptors: a human donor in good health. Some libraries in this study had Jurkat cell RNA spiked in.

This clonotype occurred a few times. The CDR3 sequence is CASSLDSFSGNTIYF. The CDR3 coding sequence is TGTGCCAGCAGCTTGGACAGCTTCTCTGGAAACACCATATATTTT. The V gene is TRBV5-6, the J gene TRBJ1-3; D uncertain. V lost 0 bases and J 0 bases, leaving 7 bases between the germline ends. In germline, CDR1 is SGHDT, CDR2 YYEEEE. The CDR3 spans 15 residues.

As concerns this clonotype: With a much larger clone just one base away, this may be a read error. The rearrangement links TRBV12-3 or TRBV12-4 to TRBJ2-7; 8 bases agree with TRBD2. The V gene end was trimmed by 7 bases and the J gene end by 4 bases; junction bases not matched to a gene: 18. CDR3 size: 17 residues. The CDR3 region is CASTSSRWGLVGYEQYF. For the CDR3, the DNA is TGTGCCAGCACCAGCTCGCGATGGGGACTAGTGGGGTACGAGCAGTACTTC.

The chain employs TRBV7-6 and TRBJ2-1; D unclear. The CDR3 totals 12 residues. V was clipped by 0 bases and J by 9 bases, with 6 bases between them. The germline gives CDR1 SGHVS, CDR2 FNYEAQ. The CDR3 coding sequence is TGTGCCAGCAGCTTAGCAGGGTCTGAGCAGTTCTTC. This gives the protein CASSLAGSEQFF. The variable domain in full, completed from reference TRBV7-6 and TRBJ2-1, reads GAGVSQSPRYKVTKRGQDVALRCDPISGHVSLYWYRQALGQGPEFLTYFNYEAQQDKSGLPNDRFSAERPEGSISTLTIQRTEQRDSAMYRCASSLAGSEQFFGPGTRLTVL.

This clonotype occurred a few times. The rearrangement joins TRBV7-6 to TRBJ2-7; TRBD2 is a possible D gene (5 bases). This CDR3 has 13 residues. Looked up from germline, CDR1 is SGHVS and CDR2 is FNYEAQ. V lost 3 bases, J lost 6 bases, and 12 bases lay in between. CDR3: CASSFLRAGEQYF. In DNA form, the CDR3 reads TGTGCCAGCAGCTTCCTACGTGCGGGCGAGCAGTACTTC.

This clonotype has a handful of counts. This rearrangement joins TRBV29-1 to TRBJ2-7; 7 bases map to TRBD2. CDR1 is SQVTM, CDR2 ANQGSEA, per germline. The CDR3 contains 14 residues. Trimming removed 3 bases from V and 2 bases from J; junction bases left unmatched: 7. The CDR3 loop reads CSVERLAATYEQYF. DNA of the CDR3: TGCAGCGTTGAGCGGCTAGCGGCAACCTACGAGCAGTACTTC.

This clonotype was observed a few times. The rearrangement joins TRBV27 to TRBJ2-5, with 8 bases aligning to TRBD2. The germline CDR1 and CDR2 sequences are MNHEY and SMNVEV (reference sequence). V was clipped by 3 bases and J by 5 bases; unmatched bases: 14. The CDR3 is 17 amino acids. This CDR3 reads CASSFVKVSGTGETQYF. In DNA form, the CDR3 reads TGTGCCAGCAGTTTTGTTAAAGTTAGCGGGACGGGGGAGACCCAGTACTTC.

This clonotype was observed at least ten times. CDR3 nucleotide sequence: TGCGCCAGCAGCCAAGGAGGGGCTGAAGCTTTCTTT. Translated, it gives CASSQGGAEAFF. The chain has TRBV4-3 and TRBJ1-1; TRBD1 might be the D (5 bases). This CDR3 contains 12 residues. V lost 1 base, J lost 6 bases, and 6 bases lay in between. The V gene's germline CDR1 is LGHNA and CDR2 YSLEER.

This clonotype was detected only a few times. This sequence joins TRBV20-1 and TRBJ1-1; no definite D call. The germline CDR1 and CDR2 sequences are DFQATT and SNEGSKA (reference sequence). Trimming removed 0 bases at V and 1 base at J, with 9 bases between. CDR3 size: 14 residues. The CDR3 DNA is TGCAGTGCTAGAGATATGCACGAGAACACTGAAGCTTTCTTT. It is translated as CSARDMHENTEAFF.

The sample holds a few counts of this clonotype. The rearrangement joins TRBV7-9 to TRBJ2-5, with TRBD2 matching over 8 bases. Per germline, CDR1 SEHNR and CDR2 FQNEAQ (reference sequence). The CDR3 has 15 residues. V was clipped by 4 bases and J by 2 bases; unmatched bases: 6. This CDR3 is CASSSWLAGQETQYF. The CDR3 DNA is TGTGCCAGCAGCTCCTGGTTAGCGGGGCAAGAGACCCAGTACTTC.

This sequence joins TRBV20-1 and TRBJ2-4; TRBD2 matches at 8 bases. J gave up 12 bases and V 0 bases, and 13 bases lay outside the gene matches. Germline V gene data show CDR1 as DFQATT and CDR2 as SNEGSKA (reference sequence). The CDR3 is 15 residues long. The CDR3 loop is CSARDTPAGAYTQYF. The CDR3 DNA sequence: TGCAGTGCTAGAGATACCCCAGCGGGAGCGTACACTCAGTACTTC.

The chain joins TRBV12-3 or TRBV12-4 to TRBJ1-2, with unresolved D. The CDR3 spans 13 residues. V dropped 5 bases and J dropped 10 bases, with 17 bases sitting between them. The CDR3 loop is CASSGCLRRLYTF. The DNA for the CDR3 is TGTGCCAGCAGTGGCTGCCTAAGGAGGCTCTACACCTTC.

With respect to this clonotype: A much larger clone lies one base from this, so it may be a read error. V gene TRBV5-1 combines with J gene TRBJ2-7, with 12 nucleotides matching TRBD2. V lost 4 bases to trimming and J lost 7 bases; unmatched junction nucleotides: 9. The CDR3 length is 15 residues. Germline loops: CDR1 SGHRS, CDR2 YFSETQ. The chain's CDR3 is CASSPRLAGVGEQYF. The CDR3 DNA is TGCGCCAGCAGCCCCCGACTAGCGGGAGTAGGAGAGCAGTACTTC.

Of note for this clonotype: The junction and the germline gene differ at one end; a read error may be behind it. This chain joins TRBV29-1 and TRBJ1-1, with D hard to call. Germline values: CDR1 SQVTM, CDR2 ANQGSEA. This CDR3 contains 11 residues. The CDR3 nucleotides read TGCAGCGTTGAAGCGTGCACTGAAGCTGTCTTT. This gives the protein CSVEACTEAVF.

The CDR3, as DNA: TGTGCCAGCAGTTCTGGGGACAGGGTCTATGGCTACACCTTC. Protein sequence: CASSSGDRVYGYTF. The chain has TRBV27 and TRBJ1-2; 9 bases align to TRBD1. CDR1 and CDR2 from the germline V gene are MNHEY and SMNVEV (reference sequence). V lost 4 bases and J lost 4; bases outside the gene matches: 4. The CDR3 totals 14 residues.

The sample holds many counts of this clonotype. V usage is TRBV18 and J usage is TRBJ2-6, with D possibly matching TRBD1 (6 bases). Germline lookup yields CDR1 KGHSH and CDR2 LQKENI. V lost 6 bases and J 4 bases, leaving 10 bases between the germline ends. This CDR3 has 14 residues. This CDR3 reads CASSTGSGANVLTF. Written as DNA, the CDR3 is TGTGCCAGCTCCACAGGGTCCGGGGCCAACGTCCTGACTTTC.

The sample holds many counts of this clonotype. The germline gene is not matched at one end of the junction; a read error may be the cause. The chain couples TRBV19 to TRBJ2-7; no reliable D call. This CDR3 has 13 amino acids. CDR1 and CDR2 (germline): LNHDA, SQIVND (reference sequence). The CDR3 DNA reads as TGTGCCAGTAGGATGGGTGGAGTTGATTCCCCCGTCTTC. This encodes CASRMGGVDSPVF.

As for this clonotype: A read error is likely, as this CDR3 ends without the conserved phenylalanine or tryptophan. In nucleotides, the CDR3 is TGTGCCAGCAGTCCCGGACGGACCTACGAGCAGTACTAC. Translated, it gives CASSPGRTYEQYY. The V call is TRBV27, the J call TRBJ2-7; D ambiguous. V lost 5 bases and J lost 2, with 10 bases in between. Per germline, CDR1 MNHEY and CDR2 SMNVEV (reference sequence). The CDR3 loop spans 13 amino acids.

This clonotype appeared a few times. A junction end diverges from the germline sequence, so it may reflect a read error. V usage is TRBV11-2 and J usage is TRBJ2-7; tentative D call: TRBD1 (5 bases). This CDR3 is 13 amino acids long. The germline V gene encodes CDR1 SGHAT and CDR2 FQNNGV. The CDR3 is CTSSLDQGWEQYF. The CDR3 DNA reads as TGTACCAGCAGCTTAGATCAGGGCTGGGAGCAGTACTTC.

This clonotype was found a few times. The J gene is TRBJ1-1, the V gene TRBV7-9; weak D call: TRBD1 (6 bases). The CDR3 has 13 residues. Between the trimmed V and J ends, which lost 3 bases and 7 bases, there was a span of 12 bases. Germline values: CDR1 SEHNR, CDR2 FQNEAQ (reference sequence). The CDR3 loop is CASSFGGAGEAFF. The CDR3 nucleotides read TGTGCCAGCAGCTTCGGGGGGGCGGGTGAAGCTTTCTTT. Together with reference TRBV7-9 and TRBJ1-1, the CDR3 gives the full variable domain: DTGVSQNPRHKITKRGQNVTFRCDPISEHNRLYWYRQTLGQGPEFLTYFQNEAQLEKSRLLSDRFSAERPKGSFSTLEIQRTEQGDSAMYLCASSFGGAGEAFFGQGTRLTVV.

This chain joins TRBV28 and TRBJ2-5; 11 bases match TRBD1. The junction had 6 bases not matched to a gene; V was cut back by 5 bases and J by 4 bases. In germline, CDR1 is MDHEN, CDR2 SYDVKM. This CDR3 has 15 residues. This CDR3 reads CASSGGQGAVETQYF. Here the CDR3 DNA reads TGTGCCAGCAGTGGCGGACAGGGGGCCGTAGAGACCCAGTACTTC.

Comment on this clonotype: A junction end diverges from the germline sequence, so it may reflect a read error. This chain links TRBV28 with TRBJ1-1, with 7 bases lining up with TRBD1. This CDR3 region has 14 residues. Germline lookup yields CDR1 MDHEN and CDR2 SYDVKM. CDR3 DNA: TGTGCGAGCAGTTTGGTTAGGGGGCGCACTGAAGCTCTCTTT. Protein: CASSLVRGRTEALF.

This clonotype was seen repeatedly, ten times or more. This chain joins TRBV5-5 and TRBJ2-7; 7 bases match TRBD1. Germline lookup yields CDR1 SGHKS and CDR2 YYEKEE (reference sequence). The V segment lost 3 bases and the J segment 5 bases; nucleotides outside the gene matches: 2. CDR3 length equals 12 residues. CDR3 nucleotides: TGTGCCAGCAGCTCCACAGGGGACGAGCAGTACTTC. Protein product: CASSSTGDEQYF.

In this sample, this clonotype turned up a few times. V and J are TRBV20-1 and TRBJ1-2; no reliable D call. The CDR3 spans 12 residues. The germline V and J ends were trimmed by 4 bases and 6 bases, with 12 bases remaining between them. The germline V gene has CDR1 DFQATT and CDR2 SNEGSKA (reference sequence). The CDR3, as DNA: TGCAGTGCTAAACCCATGGGAGATGGCTACACCTTC. It specifies CSAKPMGDGYTF.

Many counts were recorded for this clonotype. The chain links TRBV3-1 to TRBJ1-4; D is unclear. The length of the CDR3 is 12 residues. Germline-derived CDR1 and CDR2 are LGHDT and YNNKEL (reference sequence). Trimming removed 0 bases at V and 8 bases at J, with 4 bases between. CDR3 DNA: TGTGCCAGCAGCCAAGATGGGGAAAAACTGTTTTTT. Protein product: CASSQDGEKLFF. The variable domain in full, completed from reference TRBV3-1 and TRBJ1-4, reads DTAVSQTPKYLVTQMGNDKSIKCEQNLGHDTMYWYKQDSKKFLKIMFSYNNKELIINETVPNRFSPKSPDKAHLNLHINSLELGDSAVYFCASSQDGEKLFFGSGTQLSVL.

This clonotype was recorded many times. This chain joins TRBV7-2 and TRBJ2-7; D unresolved. The CDR3 contains 15 residues. Germline CDR1 reads SGHTA; CDR2 reads FQGNSA. V was clipped by 1 base and J by 2 bases, with 12 bases between them. CDR3 bases: TGTGCCAGCAGCTTAGTCGCGTCCGCCCCCTACGAGCAGTACTTC. It specifies CASSLVASAPYEQYF.

This rearrangement joins TRBV27 to TRBJ1-1; 8 bases are a match to TRBD1. The CDR3 runs to 16 residues. Germline V gene data show CDR1 as MNHEY and CDR2 as SMNVEV (reference sequence). The ends lost 6 bases at V and 0 bases at J; junction bases unmatched: 9. The CDR3, as DNA: TGTGCCAGCAGAACTCGACAGGGGAAAATGAACACTGAAGCTTTCTTT. As protein: CASRTRQGKMNTEAFF.

This clonotype was seen a handful of times. The chain links TRBV6-2 or TRBV6-3 to TRBJ2-1; TRBD2 agrees at 15 bases. The CDR3 extends over 18 amino acids. Germline assignment: CDR1 MNHEY and CDR2 SVGEGT. V dropped 0 bases and J dropped 12; count of bases not matched to a gene: 12. The CDR3 loop is CASSYSRRTSGRVAGQFF. In DNA form, the CDR3 reads TGTGCCAGCAGTTACTCGAGGCGGACTAGCGGGAGGGTCGCTGGGCAGTTCTTC.

This rearrangement joins TRBV19 to TRBJ2-7, with 7 bases aligning to TRBD1. The CDR3 extends over 13 amino acids. Trimming cost V 6 bases and J 3 bases; bases outside gene matches: 5. Germline-derived CDR1 and CDR2 are LNHDA and SQIVND (reference sequence). Here the CDR3 DNA reads TGTGCCAGTAGCCCGGACAGGTTCTACGAGCAGTACTTC. Translation: CASSPDRFYEQYF. Filled out from reference TRBV19 and TRBJ2-7, the complete variable domain reads DGGITQSPKYLFRKEGQNVTLSCEQNLNHDAMYWYRQDPGQGLRLIYYSQIVNDFQKGDIAEGYSVSREKKESFPLTVTSAQKNPTAFYLCASSPDRFYEQYFGPGTRLTVT.